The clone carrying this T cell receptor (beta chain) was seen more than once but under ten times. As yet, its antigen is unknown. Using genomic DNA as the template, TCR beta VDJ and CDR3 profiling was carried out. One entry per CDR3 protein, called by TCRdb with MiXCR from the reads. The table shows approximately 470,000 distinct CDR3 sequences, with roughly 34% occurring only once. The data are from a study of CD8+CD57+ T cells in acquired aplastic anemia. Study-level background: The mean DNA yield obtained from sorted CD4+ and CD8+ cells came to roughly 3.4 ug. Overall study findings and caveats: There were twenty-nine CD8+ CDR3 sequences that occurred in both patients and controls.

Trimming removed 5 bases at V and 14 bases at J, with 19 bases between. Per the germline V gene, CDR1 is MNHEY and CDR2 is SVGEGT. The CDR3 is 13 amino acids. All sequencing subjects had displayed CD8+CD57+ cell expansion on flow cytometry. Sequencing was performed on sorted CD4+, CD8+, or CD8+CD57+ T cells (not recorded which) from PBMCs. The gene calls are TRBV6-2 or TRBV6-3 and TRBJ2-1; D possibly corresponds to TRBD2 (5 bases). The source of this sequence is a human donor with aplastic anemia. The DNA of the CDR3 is TGTGCCAGCAGTCAGCGACTCGAGCTGAGGGAGTTCTTC. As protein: CASSQRLELREFF.